The T cell receptor beta chain described here comes from a study of human T cells and chemical hapten exposure (dated by TCRdb to the early 2020s). About the investigation overall: For sensitization, 2% DPC in acetone was applied to an approximately 2 cm by approximately 2 cm area of upper inner arm skin. Throughout the study period of 20 to 25 weeks, patients also received therapeutic DPC doses to the scalp every week. Patch testing was done on the upper back using Finn chambers containing 0.01% DPC, and results were scored after 6 days according to International Contact Dermatitis Research Group standards. Most of the patients in the cohort were female, and the cohort covered alopecia areata with under or over 50% scalp involvement, alopecia totalis and alopecia universalis. Blood samples were taken from patients before sensitization (week 0) and at 2, 6 and about 24 weeks after DPC sensitization. Libraries were pooled for sequencing, and variation in per-sample TCR yields was attributed mainly to small differences in library volumes within the pool. In alopecia patients, the study followed how the peripheral blood TCR repertoire changed in vivo over primary and secondary sensitization to diphenylcyclopropenone (DPC), a hapten. For TCR sequencing, blood came from some 31 alopecia patients at anywhere from one to four time points (pre-sensitization, 2, 6 and 24 weeks). Paper-wide results and their limitations: All patients had alopecia, a presumed autoimmune disease, so their immune response might differ from that of healthy individuals. After repeated subsampling, the strength of the expansion versus patch-test correlation and the threshold at which it became significant changed. Expanded TCRs formed significantly more large CDR3 similarity clusters than pre-sensitization or healthy control sets, consistent with antigen-driven responses. Patch test score correlated positively with the number of PT1 expanded TCRs, reaching significance at thresholds 8, 16 and 32 but not at 4. DPC sensitization did not change how many TCRs were above 1 in 1000 frequency, and no evidence was found of alterations in global repertoire structure.

This specimen's time point label, per the study, means: patch test 1, 2 weeks after DPC sensitization. The treatment or condition label of this sample denotes: therapeutic diphenylcyclopropenone sensitization with weekly scalp DPC. Blood at each patch-test visit was drawn before the patch test was applied. Patients were eligible if aged 18 to 70, diagnosed with alopecia and judged suitable for DPC therapy, and pregnant patients were excluded. Total RNA was extracted from unfractionated whole blood that had been collected in Tempus Blood RNA tubes. The CDR3 has 18 amino acids, counting the end cysteine and phenylalanine. CDR3 DNA is the only sequence kept; it has 54 bases, read in frame from the first base. The germline V and J ends show losses of 4 bases and 0 bases respectively, and no gene match explains 3 bases of the junction. CDR1 is given as MNHEY and CDR2 as SMNVEV, both from the germline V gene (reference sequence).

Receptor amplification or capture employed RACE. Data came from a NextSeq 500. Library preparation attached unique molecular identifiers to individual cDNA molecules for quantitative, reproducible TCR counting. Both TCR alpha and TCR beta chains were sequenced from each blood RNA sample. As for how the authors treated the data: A median of about 89,000 TCRs per sample was observed, with a range of about 23,224 to 750,000. The Decombinator software suite was used to annotate V, J and CDR3 in the TCR reads. For PS versus PT1 abundance plots, all samples were subsampled to the same number of TCRs (28,000). Expanded TCRs were defined as absent before sensitization and observed at least eight times at the 2-week time point. The raw public reads went through TCRdb reprocessing: fastp at Q25, MiXCR clone calling, in-frame beta chains kept. Under each unique CDR3 protein, matching rows form one entry showing the most common genes and DNA. The V and J calls reflect TCRdb's pipeline rather than the authors' work. The sample table holds approximately 74,000 distinct CDR3 sequences, of which around a third were seen once. Together, the top ten hold roughly 9.8% of the sample.

Details on this clonotype: Its antigen remains unidentified. Base qualities are missing; no much larger clone stands one base away.

Sequencing used whole blood, obtained in connection with sensitization to the hapten diphenylcyclopropenone (DPC). The receptor chain draws on TRBV27 and TRBJ2-6; TRBD2 lines up with 13 middle nucleotides. The receptor's source is a man aged 40-49 years with alopecia areata. Some clones in this sample may be carry-over from other donors' samples. This receptor has the CDR3 CASSSGLAGNSGANVLTF. In nucleotides, the sequence is TGTGCCAGCAGTTCGGGACTAGCGGGAAACTCTGGGGCCAACGTCCTGACTTTC.